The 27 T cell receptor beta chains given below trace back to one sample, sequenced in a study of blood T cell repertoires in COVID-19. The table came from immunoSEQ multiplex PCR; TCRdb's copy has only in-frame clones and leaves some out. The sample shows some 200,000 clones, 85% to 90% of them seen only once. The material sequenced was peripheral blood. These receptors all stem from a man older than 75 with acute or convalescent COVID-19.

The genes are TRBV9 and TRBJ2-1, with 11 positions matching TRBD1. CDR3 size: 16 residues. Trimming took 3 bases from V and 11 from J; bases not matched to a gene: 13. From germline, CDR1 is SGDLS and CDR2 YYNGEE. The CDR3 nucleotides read TGTGCCAGCAGCGCCGGGCGGACAGGGGGCCACGTTCAGCAGTTCTTC. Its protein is CASSAGRTGGHVQQFF.

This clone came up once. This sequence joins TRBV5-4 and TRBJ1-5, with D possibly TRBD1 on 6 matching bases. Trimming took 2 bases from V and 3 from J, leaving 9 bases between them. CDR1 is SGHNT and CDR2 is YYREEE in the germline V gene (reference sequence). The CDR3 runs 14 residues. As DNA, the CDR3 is TGTGCCAGCAGCTTACAGGGCCCCAATCAGCCCCAGCATTTT. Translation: CASSLQGPNQPQHF.

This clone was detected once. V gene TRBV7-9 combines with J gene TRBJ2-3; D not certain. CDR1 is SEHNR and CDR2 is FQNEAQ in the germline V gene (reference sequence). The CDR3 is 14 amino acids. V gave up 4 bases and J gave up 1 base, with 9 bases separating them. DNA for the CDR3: TGTGCCAGCAGCTCGGATCGGGGCACAGATACGCAGTATTTT. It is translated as CASSSDRGTDTQYF.

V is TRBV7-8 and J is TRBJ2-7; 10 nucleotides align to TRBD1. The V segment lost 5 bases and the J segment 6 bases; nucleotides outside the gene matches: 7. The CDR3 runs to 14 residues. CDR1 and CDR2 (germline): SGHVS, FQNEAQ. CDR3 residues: CASSATGTGAEQYV. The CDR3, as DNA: TGTGCCAGCAGCGCAACCGGGACAGGGGCCGAGCAGTACGTC.

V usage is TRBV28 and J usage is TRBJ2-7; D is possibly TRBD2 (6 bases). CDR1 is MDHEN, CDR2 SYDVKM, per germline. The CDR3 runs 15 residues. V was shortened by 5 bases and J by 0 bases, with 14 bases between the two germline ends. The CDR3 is CASSPPGVASYEQYF. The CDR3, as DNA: TGTGCCAGCAGTCCTCCGGGGGTAGCCTCCTACGAGCAGTACTTC. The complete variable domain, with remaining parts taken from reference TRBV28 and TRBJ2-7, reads DVKVTQSSRYLVKRTGEKVFLECVQDMDHENMFWYRQDPGLGLRLIYFSYDVKMKEKGDIPEGYSVSREKKERFSLILESASTNQTSMYLCASSPPGVASYEQYFGPGTRLTVT.

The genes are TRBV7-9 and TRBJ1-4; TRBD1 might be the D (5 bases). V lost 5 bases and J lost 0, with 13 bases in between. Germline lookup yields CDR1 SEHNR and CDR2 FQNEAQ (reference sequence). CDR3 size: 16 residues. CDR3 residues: CASSIRDLATNEKLFF. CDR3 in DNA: TGTGCCAGCAGCATCCGGGACTTGGCAACTAATGAAAAACTGTTTTTT.

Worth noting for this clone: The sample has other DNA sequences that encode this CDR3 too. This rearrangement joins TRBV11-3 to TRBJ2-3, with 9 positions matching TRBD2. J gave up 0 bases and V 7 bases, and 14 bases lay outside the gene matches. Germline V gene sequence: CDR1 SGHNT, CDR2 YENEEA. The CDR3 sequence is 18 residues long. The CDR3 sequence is CASNTIWLAGSSTDTQYF. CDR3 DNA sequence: TGTGCCAGCAACACCATCTGGCTAGCGGGATCGAGCACAGATACGCAGTATTTT.

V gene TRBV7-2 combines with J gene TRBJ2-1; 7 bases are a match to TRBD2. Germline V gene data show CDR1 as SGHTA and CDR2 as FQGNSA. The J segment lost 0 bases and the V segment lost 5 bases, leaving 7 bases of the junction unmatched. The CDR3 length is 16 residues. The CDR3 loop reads CASSIRPGGSYNEQFF. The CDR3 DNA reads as TGTGCCAGCAGCATACGTCCGGGGGGCTCCTACAATGAGCAGTTCTTC.

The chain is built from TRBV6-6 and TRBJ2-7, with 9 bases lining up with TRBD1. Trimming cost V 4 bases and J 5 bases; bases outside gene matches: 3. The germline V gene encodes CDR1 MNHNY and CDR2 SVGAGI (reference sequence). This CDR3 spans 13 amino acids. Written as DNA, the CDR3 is TGTGCCAGCAGTTCCGGGACAGGGCACGAGCAGTACTTC. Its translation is CASSSGTGHEQYF.

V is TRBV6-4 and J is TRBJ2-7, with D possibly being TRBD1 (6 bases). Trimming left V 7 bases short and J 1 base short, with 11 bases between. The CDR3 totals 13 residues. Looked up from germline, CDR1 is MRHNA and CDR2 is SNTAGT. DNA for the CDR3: TGTGCCAGCATCGGACAGACTTCCTACGAGCAGTACGTC. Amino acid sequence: CASIGQTSYEQYV.

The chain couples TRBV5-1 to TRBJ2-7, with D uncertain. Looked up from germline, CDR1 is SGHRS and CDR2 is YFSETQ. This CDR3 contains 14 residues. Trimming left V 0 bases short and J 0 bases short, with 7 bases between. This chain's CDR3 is CASSLVADSYEQYF. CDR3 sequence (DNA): TGCGCCAGCAGCTTGGTGGCCGACTCCTACGAGCAGTACTTC.

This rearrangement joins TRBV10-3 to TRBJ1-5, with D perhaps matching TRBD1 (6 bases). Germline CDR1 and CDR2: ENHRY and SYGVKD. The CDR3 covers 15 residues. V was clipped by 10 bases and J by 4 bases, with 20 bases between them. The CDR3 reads CATLDQGRPNQPQHF. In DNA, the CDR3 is TGTGCCACGCTCGACCAGGGGCGGCCAAATCAGCCCCAGCATTTT.

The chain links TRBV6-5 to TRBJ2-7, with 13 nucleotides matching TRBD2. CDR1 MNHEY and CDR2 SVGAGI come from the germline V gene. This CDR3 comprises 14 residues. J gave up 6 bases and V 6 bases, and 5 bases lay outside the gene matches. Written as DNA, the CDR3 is TGTGCCAGCAGATCCGGGACTAGCGGGATCGAGCAGTACTTC. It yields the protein CASRSGTSGIEQYF.

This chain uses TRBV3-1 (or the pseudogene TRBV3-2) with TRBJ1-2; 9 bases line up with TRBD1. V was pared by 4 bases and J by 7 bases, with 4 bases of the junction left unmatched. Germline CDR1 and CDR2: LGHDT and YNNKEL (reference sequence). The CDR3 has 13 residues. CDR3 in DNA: TGTGCCAGCAGCCGGACAGGGGCGATTGGCTACACCTTC. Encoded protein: CASSRTGAIGYTF.

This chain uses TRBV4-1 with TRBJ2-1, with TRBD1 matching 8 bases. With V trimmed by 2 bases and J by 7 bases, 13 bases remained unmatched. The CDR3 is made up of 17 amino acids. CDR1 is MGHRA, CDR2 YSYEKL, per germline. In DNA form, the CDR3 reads TGCGCCAGCAGCCAATCAGGGGGCTCCACCCTTCGGAATGAGCAGTTCTTC. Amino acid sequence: CASSQSGGSTLRNEQFF.

The CDR3 loop reads CASTRETETQYF. The CDR3 region has the DNA TGTGCCAGCACCAGGGAAACGGAGACCCAGTACTTC. V and J are TRBV2 and TRBJ2-5, with a possible D match to TRBD1 (5 bases). This CDR3 is built from 12 residues. V lost 7 bases and J 5 bases, leaving 11 bases between the germline ends. Looked up from germline, CDR1 is SNHLY and CDR2 is FYNNEI. The entire variable domain, with the rest obtained from reference TRBV2 and TRBJ2-5, is as follows: EPEVTQTPSHQVTQMGQEVILRCVPISNHLYFYWYRQILGQKVEFLVSFYNNEISEKSEIFDDQFSVERPDGSNFTLKIRSTKLEDSAMYFCASTRETETQYFGPGTRLLVL.

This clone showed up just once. CDR3 sequence: CATAGWDTEAFF. The CDR3 region has the DNA TGTGCCACAGCGGGGTGGGACACTGAAGCTTTCTTT. This chain uses TRBV10-3 with TRBJ1-1, with unresolved D. CDR1 is ENHRY, CDR2 SYGVKD, per germline. The V end lost 10 bases, the J end lost 3 bases, and 12 bases lay between the germline ends. The CDR3 is made up of 12 amino acids.

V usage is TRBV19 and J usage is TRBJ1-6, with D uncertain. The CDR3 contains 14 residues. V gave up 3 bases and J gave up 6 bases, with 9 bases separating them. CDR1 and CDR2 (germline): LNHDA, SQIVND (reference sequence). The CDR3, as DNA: TGTGCCAGTAGTATTAGCCGGTTTAATTCACCCCTCCACTTT. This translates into CASSISRFNSPLHF.

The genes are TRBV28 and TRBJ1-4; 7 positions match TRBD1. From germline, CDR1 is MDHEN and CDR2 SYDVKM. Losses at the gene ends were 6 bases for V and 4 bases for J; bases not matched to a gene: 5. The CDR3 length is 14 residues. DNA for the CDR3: TGTGCCAGCAGATCGGACAGGTTTAATGAAAAACTGTTTTTT. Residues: CASRSDRFNEKLFF.

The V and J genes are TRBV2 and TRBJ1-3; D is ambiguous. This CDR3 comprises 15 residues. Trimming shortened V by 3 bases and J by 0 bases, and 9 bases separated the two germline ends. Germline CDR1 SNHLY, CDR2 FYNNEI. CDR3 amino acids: CASSDAAVSGNTIYF. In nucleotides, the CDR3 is TGTGCCAGCAGTGATGCGGCAGTCTCTGGAAACACCATATATTTT.

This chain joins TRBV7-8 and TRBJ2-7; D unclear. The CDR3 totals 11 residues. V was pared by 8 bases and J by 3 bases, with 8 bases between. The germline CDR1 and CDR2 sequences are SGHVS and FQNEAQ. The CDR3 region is CASSPVYEQYF. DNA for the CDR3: TGTGCCAGCTCCCCAGTCTACGAGCAGTACTTC.

The CDR3 sequence is CASSHRGRGMAYNSPLHF. DNA for the CDR3: TGTGCCAGCAGCCATCGGGGCCGGGGGATGGCCTATAATTCACCCCTCCACTTT. The chain employs TRBV3-1 (or the pseudogene TRBV3-2) and TRBJ1-6, with D perhaps TRBD1 (5 bases). This CDR3 comprises 18 residues. V gave up 3 bases and J gave up 2 bases, with 17 bases separating them. Germline assignment: CDR1 LGHDT and CDR2 YNNKEL (reference sequence).

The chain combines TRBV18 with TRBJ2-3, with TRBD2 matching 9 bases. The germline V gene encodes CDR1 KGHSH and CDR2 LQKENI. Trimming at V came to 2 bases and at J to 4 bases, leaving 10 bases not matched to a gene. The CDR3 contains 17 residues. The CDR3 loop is CASSPWVGSGRPDTQYF. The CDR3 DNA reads TGTGCCAGCTCACCATGGGTTGGTAGCGGGAGACCAGATACGCAGTATTTT. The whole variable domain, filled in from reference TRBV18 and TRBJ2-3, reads NAGVMQNPRHLVRRRGQEARLRCSPMKGHSHVYWYRQLPEEGLKFMVYLQKENIIDESGMPKERFSAEFPKEGPSILRIQQVVRGDSAAYFCASSPWVGSGRPDTQYFGPGTRLTVL.

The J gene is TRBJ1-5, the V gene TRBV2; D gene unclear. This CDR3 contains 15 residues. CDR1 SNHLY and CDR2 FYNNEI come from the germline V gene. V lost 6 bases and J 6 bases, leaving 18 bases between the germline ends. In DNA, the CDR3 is TGTGCCAGCAGCGAACCCAATCCGACGGGTCAGCCCCAGCATTTT. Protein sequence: CASSEPNPTGQPQHF.

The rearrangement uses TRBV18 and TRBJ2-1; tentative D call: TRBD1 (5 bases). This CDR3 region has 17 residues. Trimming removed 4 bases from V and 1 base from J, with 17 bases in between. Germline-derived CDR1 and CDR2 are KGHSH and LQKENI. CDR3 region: CASSLFEGAQSYNEQFF. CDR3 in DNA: TGTGCCAGCTCACTCTTCGAAGGGGCGCAGTCCTACAATGAGCAGTTCTTC.

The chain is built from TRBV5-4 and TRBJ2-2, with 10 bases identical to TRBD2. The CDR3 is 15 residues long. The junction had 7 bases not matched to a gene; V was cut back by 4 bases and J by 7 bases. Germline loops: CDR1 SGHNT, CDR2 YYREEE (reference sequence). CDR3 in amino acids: CASSGSLAGVGELFF. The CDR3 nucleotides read TGTGCCAGCAGCGGATCTCTAGCGGGAGTCGGGGAGCTGTTTTTT.

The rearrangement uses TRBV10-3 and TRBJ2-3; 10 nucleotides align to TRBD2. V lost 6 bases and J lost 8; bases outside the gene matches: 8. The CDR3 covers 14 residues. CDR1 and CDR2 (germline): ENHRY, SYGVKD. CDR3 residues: CAISPSGSRGTQYF. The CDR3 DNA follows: TGTGCCATCAGCCCTAGCGGGAGTCGGGGTACGCAGTATTTT.